These T cell receptor beta chains were read from a single sample in a study of blood T cell repertoires in COVID-19. Here immunoSEQ multiplex PCR was the method, and the copy in TCRdb shows in-frame clones only, minus some. The data show hundreds of thousands of clones, roughly 83% seen once. The sequencing sample was made of PBMCs or T cells enriched from blood (not recorded which). The origin of the receptors is a woman between 50 and 59 years old who had recovered from COVID-19. CDR3s include the opening cysteine and the closing phenylalanine or tryptophan. The order of the fields is V gene, J gene, CDR3 length, clone size, D gene, CDR3 DNA, CDR3 protein. The D gene is left open where the match is weak. Only some rows state a clone size, as once, few, many or a class for expanded clones.

TRBV6-2/TRBV6-3	TRBJ2-1	14	-	TRBD2	TGTGCCATCAGCGGGAGGGATGGATACAATGAGCAGTTCTTC	CAISGRDGYNEQFF
TRBV18	TRBJ2-1	16	-	TRBD1	TGTGCCAGCTCAACGAAAGGGACAGGGGCTTTCAATGAGCAGTTCTTC	CASSTKGTGAFNEQFF
TRBV15	TRBJ1-4	15	few	TRBD1	TGTGCCACCAGCAGTTGGACAGGGGGCAATGAAAAACTGTTTTTT	CATSSWTGGNEKLFF
TRBV12-3/TRBV12-4	TRBJ1-6	13	-	-	TGTGCCAGCAGTTTCGGGAGGGGTTCACCCCTCCACTTT	CASSFGRGSPLHF
TRBV10-3	TRBJ2-7	12	-	-	TGTGCCATCAGTACCAGGGGCTACGAGCAGTACTTC	CAISTRGYEQYF
TRBV6-5	TRBJ1-6	15	-	TRBD1	TGTGCCAGCAGCCCCCGGGACAGCTATAATTCACCCCTCCACTTT	CASSPRDSYNSPLHF
TRBV18	TRBJ1-2	14	-	-	TGTGCCAGCTCACCACAGGGGCAAGGCTATGGCTACACCTTC	CASSPQGQGYGYTF
TRBV9	TRBJ2-3	15	-	-	TGTGCCAGCAGCGTAGCCAGGGTGGAAACAGATACGCAGTATTTT	CASSVARVETDTQYF
TRBV7-8	TRBJ2-7	14	-	TRBD1	TGTGCCAGCAGCTCCGGGACAGGGCGCTACGAGCAGTACTTC	CASSSGTGRYEQYF
TRBV5-6	TRBJ2-5	17	-	TRBD2	TGTGCCAGCAGCTTGAGTAGACTAGCGGGGGTACGAGAGACCCAGTACTTC	CASSLSRLAGVRETQYF